The TCR beta chain described here comes from a study of T cell responses to AZD1222 COVID-19 vaccine. Whole-study findings and limits: Following two doses of AZD1222, Spike-specific TCR breadth and depth rose. Among spike-specific TCRs, nearly half reportedly target unmutated variant regions. In a largely white British group with more females than males, clonal diversity was possibly underestimated. Vaccine-associated CD4 TCRs spanned spike, dominant at 160-218 and 743-854.

Assay used: immunoSEQ multiplex PCR; TCRdb lists only in-frame clones, some missing. This table holds approximately 69,000 clones, approximately 87% found once. In regard to this clone: The antigen is not known.

The junction had 3 bases not matched to a gene; V was cut back by 9 bases and J by 6 bases. Per the germline V gene, CDR1 is ENHRY and CDR2 is SYGVKD. CDR3 length equals 13 residues. This sequence joins TRBV10-3 and TRBJ2-1; 12 bases align to TRBD2. The TCR sequence derives from an adult who received the AZD1222 COVID-19 vaccine. Here the sequenced sample was peripheral blood, taken 28 days after the second AZD1222 dose. CDR3 nucleotide sequence: TGTGCCATTGCTAGCGGGGGGGTCAATGAGCAGTTCTTC. This gives the protein CAIASGGVNEQFF.